Presented here are 24 T cell receptor beta chains from one specimen sequenced in a study of blood T cell repertoires in COVID-19. Here immunoSEQ multiplex PCR was the method, and the copy in TCRdb shows in-frame clones only, minus some. The data contain about 280,000 clones, around 90% of them singletons. The sample comprised PBMCs or T cells enriched from blood (not recorded which). The receptors shown here come from a woman in her 30s with acute COVID-19.

V and J are TRBV5-4 and TRBJ2-2, with 13 positions matching TRBD2. The germline CDR1 and CDR2 sequences are SGHNT and YYREEE (reference sequence). This CDR3 has 14 residues. J gave up 6 bases and V 5 bases, and 1 base lay outside the gene matches. The CDR3, as DNA: TGTGCCAGCAGACTAGCGGGAGGGCCCGGGGAGCTGTTTTTT. Protein product: CASRLAGGPGELFF.

The gene calls are TRBV23-1 and TRBJ1-3; 7 bases fit TRBD1. TRBV23-1 carries the ORF label, with uncertain function. The CDR3 sequence is 16 residues long. Trimming took 1 base from V and 1 from J; bases not matched to a gene: 4. In DNA, the CDR3 is TGCGCCAGCAGTCAATACCCGACAGGGTCTGGAAACACCATATATTTT. As protein: CASSQYPTGSGNTIYF.

This chain links TRBV6-5 with TRBJ2-7, with 9 bases fitting TRBD1. This CDR3 contains 15 residues. V dropped 6 bases and J dropped 4; count of bases not matched to a gene: 10. Germline loops: CDR1 MNHEY, CDR2 SVGAGI. CDR3 DNA: TGTGCCAGCAGCCGGACCGGGACAGGGAGGTACGAGCAGTACTTC. Protein: CASSRTGTGRYEQYF.

This chain links TRBV10-3 with TRBJ2-3, with TRBD2 as a possible D gene (6 bases). The CDR3 covers 15 residues. V was trimmed by 2 bases and J by 5 bases, leaving 14 bases between them. Germline lookup yields CDR1 ENHRY and CDR2 SYGVKD. In DNA form, the CDR3 reads TGTGCCATCAGTGAGCCTCGGGAGTCCGGAGATACGCAGTATTTT. Encoded protein: CAISEPRESGDTQYF.

The rearrangement links TRBV5-1 to TRBJ1-2; D ambiguous. The CDR3 totals 13 residues. V was shortened by 3 bases and J by 3 bases, with 9 bases between the two germline ends. From germline, CDR1 is SGHRS and CDR2 YFSETQ. CDR3 residues: CASSSRQDYGYTF. For the CDR3, the DNA is TGCGCCAGCAGCTCCCGACAAGACTATGGCTACACCTTC.

The chain links TRBV3-1 (or the pseudogene TRBV3-2) to TRBJ2-7; TRBD2 aligns across 7 bases. The CDR3 is 14 amino acids. V dropped 2 bases and J dropped 5; count of bases not matched to a gene: 6. Germline CDR1 reads LGHDT; CDR2 reads YNNKEL (reference sequence). The chain's CDR3 is CASSQSRAGDEQYF. In nucleotides, the CDR3 is TGTGCCAGCAGCCAAAGTAGGGCGGGGGACGAGCAGTACTTC.

The chain links TRBV27 to TRBJ2-7; tentatively, D is TRBD1 (5 bases). Looked up from germline, CDR1 is MNHEY and CDR2 is SMNVEV (reference sequence). This CDR3 contains 13 residues. V lost 7 bases and J 4 bases, leaving 14 bases between the germline ends. The CDR3 reads CASTPRVTYEQYF. The CDR3 DNA reads TGTGCCAGCACACCCAGGGTTACGTACGAGCAGTACTTC.

The chain has TRBV27 and TRBJ1-5; 8 nucleotides match TRBD1. Germline CDR1 MNHEY, CDR2 SMNVEV (reference sequence). This CDR3 comprises 14 residues. After removal of 6 bases from V and 7 bases from J, the junction contained 8 bases not matched to a gene. CDR3 sequence (DNA): TGTGCCAGCAGCCATACAGGGGGAAAGCAGCCCCAGCATTTT. Amino acid sequence: CASSHTGGKQPQHF.

V usage is TRBV18 and J usage is TRBJ2-2; D is possibly TRBD2 (6 bases). The V gene's germline CDR1 is KGHSH and CDR2 LQKENI. The CDR3 sequence is 16 residues long. V dropped 6 bases and J dropped 0 bases, with 14 bases sitting between them. The CDR3 DNA reads as TGTGCCAGCTCGCCCGCGGGGCAGGCGAACACCGGGGAGCTGTTTTTT. Encoded protein: CASSPAGQANTGELFF.

The V call is TRBV6-5, the J call TRBJ1-6; TRBD1 is a possible D gene (6 bases). The CDR3 is 14 residues long. Between the trimmed V and J ends, which lost 2 bases and 9 bases, there was a span of 11 bases. The V gene's germline CDR1 is MNHEY and CDR2 SVGAGI. For the CDR3, the DNA is TGTGCCAGCAGTTACACAGGGATCGGTTCACCCCTCCACTTT. Translating gives CASSYTGIGSPLHF.

The rearrangement uses TRBV7-8 and TRBJ2-1, with D unclear. The CDR3 is 15 amino acids. The ends were cut back, 1 base at V and 7 bases at J, with 14 bases in the middle. Per the germline V gene, CDR1 is SGHVS and CDR2 is FQNEAQ. CDR3 DNA: TGTGCCAGCAGCTTAGAATCTCCTAGAGTGAATGAGCAGTTCTTC. Translation: CASSLESPRVNEQFF.

This clone appeared a few times. The rearrangement joins TRBV9 to TRBJ1-2; the match to TRBD1 covers 7 bases. Germline V gene data show CDR1 as SGDLS and CDR2 as YYNGEE. This CDR3 is 16 amino acids long. The V and J ends lost 3 bases and 6 bases, in that order; junction bases with no gene match: 14. The CDR3 sequence is CASSDPFGGTADGYTF. CDR3 bases: TGTGCCAGCAGCGACCCATTTGGCGGGACAGCCGATGGCTACACCTTC.

The chain joins TRBV6-2 or TRBV6-3 to TRBJ2-3; 7 bases are shared with TRBD2. The CDR3 is made up of 16 amino acids. V gave up 4 bases and J gave up 5 bases; unmatched junction bases: 12. Germline CDR1 and CDR2: MNHEY and SVGEGT. CDR3 DNA: TGTGCCAGCAGTTGGGGACGGTGGGAGGGCCAAGATACGCAGTATTTT. It yields the protein CASSWGRWEGQDTQYF.

V is TRBV28 and J is TRBJ1-6; D unclear. The CDR3 spans 12 residues. Germline-derived CDR1 and CDR2 are MDHEN and SYDVKM. Trimming shortened V by 5 bases and J by 8 bases, and 7 bases separated the two germline ends. The CDR3 DNA sequence: TGTGCCAGCAGTCCACTTGATTCACCCCTCCACTTT. It yields the protein CASSPLDSPLHF.

The rearrangement uses TRBV27 and TRBJ2-1, with 7 nucleotides matching TRBD2. With 2 bases clipped from V and 9 bases from J, the junction kept 13 bases outside the gene matches. Per germline, CDR1 MNHEY and CDR2 SMNVEV (reference sequence). The CDR3 loop spans 16 amino acids. DNA for the CDR3: TGTGCCAGCAGTTTAGCACCCCCCCCCGGGACTACTGAGCAGTTCTTC. It specifies CASSLAPPPGTTEQFF.

As DNA, the CDR3 is TGTGCCAGCAGCCAGGGCGTCCCCTCGCATAGGGGTGAGCAGTTCTTC. Residues: CASSQGVPSHRGEQFF. This chain joins TRBV3-1 (or the pseudogene TRBV3-2) and TRBJ2-1; tentative D call: TRBD1 (5 bases). The CDR3 is made up of 16 amino acids. Trimming cost V 3 bases and J 9 bases, with 21 bases left between them. Germline CDR1 and CDR2: LGHDT and YNNKEL (reference sequence).

The rearrangement uses TRBV3-1 (or the pseudogene TRBV3-2) and TRBJ2-3; 9 bases are shared with TRBD2. From germline, CDR1 is LGHDT and CDR2 YNNKEL (reference sequence). This CDR3 has 15 amino acids. The trim removed 2 bases at V and 0 bases at J, leaving 0 bases unmatched. CDR3 sequence reads: CASSQTSGSTDTQYF. DNA for the CDR3: TGTGCCAGCAGCCAAACTAGCGGGAGCACAGATACGCAGTATTTT.

Comments on this clone: This sample also contains other DNA sequences that code for the same CDR3. The chain combines TRBV19 with TRBJ1-1; D gene uncertain. Between the trimmed V and J ends, which lost 5 bases and 0 bases, there was a span of 4 bases. This CDR3 is built from 12 residues. The germline V gene encodes CDR1 LNHDA and CDR2 SQIVND (reference sequence). The CDR3 DNA follows: TGTGCCAGTAGTCGAGTGAACACTGAAGCTTTCTTT. Translating gives CASSRVNTEAFF.

V gene TRBV9 combines with J gene TRBJ2-5; D is perhaps TRBD2 (6 bases). Germline CDR1 SGDLS, CDR2 YYNGEE. The CDR3 is 15 residues long. V was shortened by 5 bases and J by 6 bases, with 20 bases between the two germline ends. In DNA, the CDR3 is TGTGCCAGCAGTCATAGCGGCGGCCAAGGGCAGACCCAGTACTTC. This encodes CASSHSGGQGQTQYF.

The chain couples TRBV30 to TRBJ1-1; the D gene is possibly TRBD1 (5 bases). Per germline, CDR1 GTSNPN and CDR2 SVGIG (reference sequence). V dropped 0 bases and J dropped 1 base, with 9 bases sitting between them. This CDR3 has 14 amino acids. The CDR3 DNA follows: TGTGCCTGGAGTGTACTGGGGGGGAACACTGAAGCTTTCTTT. Its protein product is CAWSVLGGNTEAFF. Variable domain in full (rest from reference TRBV30 and TRBJ1-1): SQTIHQWPATLVQPVGSPLSLECTVEGTSNPNLYWYRQAAGRGLQLLFYSVGIGQISSEVPQNLSASRPQDRQFILSSKKLLLSDSGFYLCAWSVLGGNTEAFFGQGTRLTVV.

This clone was seen a single time. The rearrangement links TRBV5-1 to TRBJ1-1; D is undetermined. Trimming removed 1 base at V and 3 bases at J, with 10 bases between. Germline V gene lookup returns CDR1 SGHRS and CDR2 YFSETQ. The CDR3 sequence is 14 residues long. The CDR3 loop reads CASSLNAGDTEAFF. In nucleotides, the CDR3 is TGCGCCAGCAGCTTGAACGCCGGGGACACTGAAGCTTTCTTT.

This clone was seen more than once but under ten times. This sequence joins TRBV6-1 and TRBJ1-1; D might be TRBD1 (6 bases). The length of the CDR3 is 15 residues. V was clipped by 3 bases and J by 7 bases, with 18 bases between them. Germline V lookup: CDR1 MNHNS, CDR2 SASEGT. CDR3 coding DNA: TGTGCCAGCAGTGATGAGGACAGTTCGAAGGATGAAGCTTTCTTT. This codes for CASSDEDSSKDEAFF.

The chain links TRBV28 to TRBJ1-1; a possible D gene is TRBD1 (6 bases). Germline V lookup: CDR1 MDHEN, CDR2 SYDVKM. The length of the CDR3 is 13 residues. Trimming removed 4 bases from V and 5 bases from J, with 11 bases in between. The CDR3 region is CASSSSGETEAFF. CDR3 nucleotides: TGTGCCAGCAGTTCCTCAGGGGAGACTGAAGCTTTCTTT.

The chain recombines TRBV11-2 with TRBJ2-1; 16 bases fit TRBD2. From germline, CDR1 is SGHAT and CDR2 FQNNGV. Trimming took 4 bases from V and 7 from J; bases not matched to a gene: 10. CDR3 length: 18 amino acids. CDR3 sequence (DNA): TGTGCCAGCAGCTCCAGGGGGGGACTAGCGGGAGGGTGGAATGAGCAGTTCTTC. Translating gives CASSSRGGLAGGWNEQFF. Looking up the rest from reference TRBV11-2 and TRBJ2-1 gives the full variable domain: EAGVAQSPRYKIIEKRQSVAFWCNPISGHATLYWYQQILGQGPKLLIQFQNNGVVDDSQLPKDRFSAERLKGVDSTLKIQPAKLEDSAVYLCASSSRGGLAGGWNEQFFGPGTRLTVL.